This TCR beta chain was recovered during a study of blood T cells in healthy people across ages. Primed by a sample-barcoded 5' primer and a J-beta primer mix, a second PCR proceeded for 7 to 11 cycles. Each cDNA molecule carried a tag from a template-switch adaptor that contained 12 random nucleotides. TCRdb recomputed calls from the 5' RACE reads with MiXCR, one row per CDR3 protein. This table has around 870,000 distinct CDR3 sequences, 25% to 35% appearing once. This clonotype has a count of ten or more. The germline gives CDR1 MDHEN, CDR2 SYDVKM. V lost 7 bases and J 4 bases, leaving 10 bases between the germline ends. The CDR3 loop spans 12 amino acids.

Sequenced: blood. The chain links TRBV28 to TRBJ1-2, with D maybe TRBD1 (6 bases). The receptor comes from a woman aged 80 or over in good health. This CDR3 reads CASKGDSYGYTF. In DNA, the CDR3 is TGTGCCAGCAAGGGGGACTCCTATGGCTACACCTTC.